This T cell receptor (beta chain) was sequenced during a study of identical twins. Study-level points and caveats: Fewer insertions characterized abundant cord blood beta clonotypes, whereas memory repertoires showed none.

TCRdb re-called the 5' RACE reads with MiXCR, one entry per CDR3 protein. Seen here are about 200,000 distinct CDR3 sequences, around a sixth observed once, and the top ten hold 35% to 45%. Worth noting for this clonotype: As yet, its antigen is unknown.

The V segment lost 4 bases and the J segment 4 bases; nucleotides outside the gene matches: 5. This CDR3 region has 14 residues. CDR1 is MNHEY, CDR2 SMNVEV, per germline (reference sequence). This sample was shared with a second study, whose subject was T cells expressing NK-cell markers.

The origin of this receptor is a woman aged 18-29 years in good health. The chain uses TRBV27 and TRBJ2-5, with 8 nucleotides matching TRBD1. Sequences were obtained from CD8+ T cells sorted from blood. The CDR3 bases are TGTGCCAGCAGTTCCTACGGACAGGGAGAGACCCAGTACTTC. This codes for CASSSYGQGETQYF.